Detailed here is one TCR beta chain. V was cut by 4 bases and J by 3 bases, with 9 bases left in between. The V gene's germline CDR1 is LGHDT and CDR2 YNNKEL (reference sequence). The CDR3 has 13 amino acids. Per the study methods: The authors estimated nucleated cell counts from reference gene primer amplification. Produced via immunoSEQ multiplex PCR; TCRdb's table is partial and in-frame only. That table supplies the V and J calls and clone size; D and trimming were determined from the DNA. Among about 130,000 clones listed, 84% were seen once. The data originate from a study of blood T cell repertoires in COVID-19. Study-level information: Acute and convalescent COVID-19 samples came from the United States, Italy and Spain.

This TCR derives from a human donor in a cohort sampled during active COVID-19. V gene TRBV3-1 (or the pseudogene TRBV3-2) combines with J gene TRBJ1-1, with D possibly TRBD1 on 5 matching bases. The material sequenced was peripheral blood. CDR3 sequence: CASSRRGDTEAFF. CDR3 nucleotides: TGTGCCAGCAGCCGGCGGGGGGACACTGAAGCTTTCTTT.